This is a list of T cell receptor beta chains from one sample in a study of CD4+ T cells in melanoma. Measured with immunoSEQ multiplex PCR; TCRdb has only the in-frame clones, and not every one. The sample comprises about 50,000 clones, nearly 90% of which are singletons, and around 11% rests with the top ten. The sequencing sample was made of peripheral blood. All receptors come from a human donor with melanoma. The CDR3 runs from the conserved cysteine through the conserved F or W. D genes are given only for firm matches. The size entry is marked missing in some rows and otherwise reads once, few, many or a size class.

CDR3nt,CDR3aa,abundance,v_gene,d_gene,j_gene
TGCGCCAGCAGCTTGGCCGGGGGGGACACTGAAGCTTTCTTT,CASSLAGGDTEAFF,.,TRBV5-1,.,TRBJ1-1
TGTGCCATCAGCTCCGGACTAGCGGGGGGTACCACAGATACGCAGTATTTT,CAISSGLAGGTTDTQYF,.,TRBV10-3,TRBD2,TRBJ2-3
TGTGCCAGCAGCCCTTTGAAACCCTCACGGGGCAAAAGGAGGTATAGCAATCAGCCCCAGCATTTT,CASSPLKPSRGKRRYSNQPQHF,.,TRBV7-3,.,TRBJ1-5
TGTGCCAGCAATCCCGCAGGCCCGACCAGTGGCTACACCTTC,CASNPAGPTSGYTF,once,TRBV2,.,TRBJ1-2
TGCGCCAGCAGCCCTGGACAGGGACTAGACTCTGGGGCCAACGTCCTGACTTTC,CASSPGQGLDSGANVLTF,.,TRBV10-1,.,TRBJ2-6
TGTGCCAGCAGTTTCCGCTCCGTAGGGGAGGGCTACACCTTC,CASSFRSVGEGYTF,.,TRBV27,.,TRBJ1-2
TGTGCCAGCAGTTTCTATAGCTCCTACAATGAGCAGTTCTTC,CASSFYSSYNEQFF,.,TRBV27,.,TRBJ2-1
TGTGCCAGCAGCAGCATGTCTCTCGAGCAGTACTTC,CASSSMSLEQYF,.,TRBV6-1,.,TRBJ2-7
TGTGCCAGCAGTTTAGGGATCCCGCCAGAGACCCAGTACTTC,CASSLGIPPETQYF,.,TRBV28,.,TRBJ2-5
TGTGCCAGCAGTGACGGAGGGACCGGGGAGCTGTTTTTT,CASSDGGTGELFF,once,TRBV6-4,.,TRBJ2-2
TGTGCCAGCAGTTTAGGCGCAGGCACTGAAAAACTGTTTTTT,CASSLGAGTEKLFF,.,TRBV28,.,TRBJ1-4
TGTGCCAGCAGGAGGGGGGGGGACGATAGCAATCAGCCCCAGCATTTT,CASRRGGDDSNQPQHF,.,TRBV13,.,TRBJ1-5
TGTGCCAGCAGTTACTGGACAGGGGCTGAAGCTTTCTTT,CASSYWTGAEAFF,.,TRBV6-5,TRBD1,TRBJ1-1
TGTGCCAGCAGCTTAGCGCACGAGCTACCGAACACTGAAGCTTTCTTT,CASSLAHELPNTEAFF,.,TRBV13,.,TRBJ1-1
TGTGCCAGCAGCCAATCTGCGGTGGCTAGCGGGGGATCTGAGCAGTTCTTC,CASSQSAVASGGSEQFF,.,TRBV4-2,TRBD2,TRBJ2-1
TGCGCCAGCAGCCAACCCGGGACAGCTTTATACGAGCAGTACTTC,CASSQPGTALYEQYF,.,TRBV4-1,TRBD1,TRBJ2-7
TGTGCCAGCAGCACGAGGGGGGGTTTCAATCAGCCCCAGCATTTT,CASSTRGGFNQPQHF,.,TRBV28,.,TRBJ1-5
TGCAGTGCTAGACAGAACAATGAGCAGTTCTTC,CSARQNNEQFF,.,TRBV20-1,.,TRBJ2-1
TGTGCCAGCAGCTTAAATCTCGGCGATGAGCAGTTCTTC,CASSLNLGDEQFF,once,TRBV7-3,.,TRBJ2-1
TGTGCCAGCAGCCCTACACTGACGGGACTAGCGGGCAATGAGCAGTTCTTC,CASSPTLTGLAGNEQFF,.,TRBV7-8,TRBD2,TRBJ2-1
TGTGCCAGTAAGGCGGGGGTCTCCTACAATGAGCAGTTCTTC,CASKAGVSYNEQFF,.,TRBV19,TRBD2,TRBJ2-1
TGTGCCAGCAGCCTCGTCCAGGGTAACACTGAAGCTTTCTTT,CASSLVQGNTEAFF,.,TRBV7-9,.,TRBJ1-1
TGTGCCAGCAGCAAAACTCTTGGAAACACCATATATTTT,CASSKTLGNTIYF,.,TRBV21-1,.,TRBJ1-3
TGTGCCAGCTCACCTCAATTGACAGGGGGCAGGGATACGCAGTATTTT,CASSPQLTGGRDTQYF,.,TRBV18,TRBD1,TRBJ2-3
TGTGCCAGCAGCTCCGACAGGTACTATGGCTACACCTTC,CASSSDRYYGYTF,once,TRBV27,.,TRBJ1-2
TGTGCCAGCAGCTTAGAGTTTGGGTATTCCTCCTATAATTCACCCCTCCACTTT,CASSLEFGYSSYNSPLHF,.,TRBV7-9,.,TRBJ1-6
TGTGCCAGCCGACAGGACTCTGGGGCCAACGTCCTGACTTTC,CASRQDSGANVLTF,.,TRBV6-4,.,TRBJ2-6
TGTGCCAGCAATAGGGGTTATAATTCACCCCTCCACTTT,CASNRGYNSPLHF,.,TRBV2,.,TRBJ1-6
TGTGCCAGCAGAGGTGCGGGGGGCCACCCGATAAATGAGCAGTTCTTC,CASRGAGGHPINEQFF,.,TRBV7-9,TRBD2,TRBJ2-1
TGTGCCTGGAGTGTTGGGGCCAACGTCCTGACTTTC,CAWSVGANVLTF,once,TRBV30,.,TRBJ2-6
TGTGCCAGCTCAAAGGTTCCGGGACAGGCCTCCTCTGGGGCCAACGTCCTGACTTTC,CASSKVPGQASSGANVLTF,.,TRBV18,TRBD1,TRBJ2-6
TGTGCCAGCAGCCAAGACTACACTGAAGCTTTCTTT,CASSQDYTEAFF,.,TRBV14,.,TRBJ1-1
TGTGCCAGCAGCTTCAGTAACTATGGCTACACCTTC,CASSFSNYGYTF,.,TRBV5-6,.,TRBJ1-2
TGTGCCAGCAGGATAGGACAGACCTATAATTCACCCCTCCACTTT,CASRIGQTYNSPLHF,.,TRBV28,.,TRBJ1-6
TGTGCCAGCAGCTTGGGACTCCAACTGAATGAAAAACTGTTTTTT,CASSLGLQLNEKLFF,.,TRBV11-2,.,TRBJ1-4
TGCGCCAGCAGAAAGGGGATGTCGCAGGGGGGCGGGAGCGAGCAGTACTTC,CASRKGMSQGGGSEQYF,.,TRBV10-1,.,TRBJ2-7
TGTGCCAGCAGCCCCAGGAGGGGTCGGAACACTGAAGCTTTCTTT,CASSPRRGRNTEAFF,.,TRBV5-6,.,TRBJ1-1
TGTGCCAGCAGTTTGCTCCCCGGGACTAGCAATGAGCAGTTCTTC,CASSLLPGTSNEQFF,.,TRBV5-4,TRBD2,TRBJ2-1
TGTGCCAGCTCACCTCAGAGGCAGACTGGGGCCAACGTCCTGACTTTC,CASSPQRQTGANVLTF,.,TRBV18,.,TRBJ2-6
TGTGCCAGCAGTTACTCGTCTACAGGACAGGAGCAGTTCTTC,CASSYSSTGQEQFF,.,TRBV6-5,.,TRBJ2-1
TGTGCCAGCGCCGTTAACCCAACTAATGAAAAACTGTTTTTT,CASAVNPTNEKLFF,.,TRBV11-2,.,TRBJ1-4